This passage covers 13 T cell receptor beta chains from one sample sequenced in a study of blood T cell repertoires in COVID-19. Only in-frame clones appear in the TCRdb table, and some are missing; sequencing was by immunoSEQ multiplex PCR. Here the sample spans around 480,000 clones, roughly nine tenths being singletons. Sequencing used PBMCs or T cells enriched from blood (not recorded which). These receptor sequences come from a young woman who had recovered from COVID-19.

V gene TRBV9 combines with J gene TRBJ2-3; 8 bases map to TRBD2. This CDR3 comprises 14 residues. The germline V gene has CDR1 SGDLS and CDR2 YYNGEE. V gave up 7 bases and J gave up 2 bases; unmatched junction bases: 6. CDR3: CASARGGNTDTQYF. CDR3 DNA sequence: TGTGCCAGCGCCCGGGGGGGTAACACAGATACGCAGTATTTT.

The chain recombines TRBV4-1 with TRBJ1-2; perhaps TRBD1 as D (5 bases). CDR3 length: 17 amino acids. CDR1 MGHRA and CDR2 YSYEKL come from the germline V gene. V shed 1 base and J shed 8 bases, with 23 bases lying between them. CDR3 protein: CASSQVFRDRGTGGYTF. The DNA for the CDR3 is TGCGCCAGCAGCCAAGTTTTCCGGGACCGGGGGACGGGAGGCTACACCTTC.

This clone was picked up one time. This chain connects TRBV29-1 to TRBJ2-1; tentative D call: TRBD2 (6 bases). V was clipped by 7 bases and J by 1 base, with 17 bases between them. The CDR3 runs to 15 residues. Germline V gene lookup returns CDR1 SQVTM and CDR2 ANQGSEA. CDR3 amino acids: CSAPRGYQSYNEQFF. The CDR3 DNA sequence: TGCAGCGCTCCTCGGGGGTATCAATCCTACAATGAGCAGTTCTTC.

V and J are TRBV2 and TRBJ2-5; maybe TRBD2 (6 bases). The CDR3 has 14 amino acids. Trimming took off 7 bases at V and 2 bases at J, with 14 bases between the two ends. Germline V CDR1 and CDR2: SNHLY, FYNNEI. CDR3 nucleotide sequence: TGTGCCAGCAACGCCCTCGGAGGGCAAGAGACCCAGTACTTC. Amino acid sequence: CASNALGGQETQYF.

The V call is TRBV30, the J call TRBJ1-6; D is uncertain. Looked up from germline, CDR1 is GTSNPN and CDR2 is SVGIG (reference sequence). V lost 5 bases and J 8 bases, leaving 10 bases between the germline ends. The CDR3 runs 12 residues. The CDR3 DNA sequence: TGTGCCTGGGGGGATCAGGATTCACCCCTCCACTTT. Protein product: CAWGDQDSPLHF.

The CDR3 bases are TGTGCCAGCAGCCAAGGGGCAGGGGGTGAGGGTGATGAAAAACTGTTTTTT. Its protein product is CASSQGAGGEGDEKLFF. The chain recombines TRBV3-1 (or the pseudogene TRBV3-2) with TRBJ1-4; 7 nucleotides align to TRBD1. The germline gives CDR1 LGHDT, CDR2 YNNKEL (reference sequence). Unmatched junction bases numbered 11, after V lost 1 base and J lost 6 bases. The CDR3 runs 17 residues.

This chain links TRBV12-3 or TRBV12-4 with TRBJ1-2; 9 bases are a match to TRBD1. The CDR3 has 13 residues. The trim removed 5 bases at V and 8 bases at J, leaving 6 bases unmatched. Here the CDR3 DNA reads TGTGCCAGCAGTCGGGGACAGGGACGAGGCTACACCTTC. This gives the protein CASSRGQGRGYTF.

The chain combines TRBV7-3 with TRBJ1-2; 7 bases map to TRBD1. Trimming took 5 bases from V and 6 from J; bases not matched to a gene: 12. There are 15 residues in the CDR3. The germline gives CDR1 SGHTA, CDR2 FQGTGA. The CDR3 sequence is CASSPGGGAWDGYTF. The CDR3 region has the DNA TGTGCCAGCAGCCCAGGGGGTGGGGCTTGGGATGGCTACACCTTC.

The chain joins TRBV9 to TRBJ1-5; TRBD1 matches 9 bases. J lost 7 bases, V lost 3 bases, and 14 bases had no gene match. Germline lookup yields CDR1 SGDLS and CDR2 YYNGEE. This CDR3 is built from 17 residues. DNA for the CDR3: TGTGCCAGCAGCGATTCCCCCAGTCCCGGGACAGGGCAGCCCCAGCATTTT. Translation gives CASSDSPSPGTGQPQHF. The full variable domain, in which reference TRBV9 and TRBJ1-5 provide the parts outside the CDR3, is DSGVTQTPKHLITATGQRVTLRCSPRSGDLSVYWYQQSLDQGLQFLIQYYNGEERAKGNILERFSAQQFPDLHSELNLSSLELGDSALYFCASSDSPSPGTGQPQHFGDGTRLSIL.

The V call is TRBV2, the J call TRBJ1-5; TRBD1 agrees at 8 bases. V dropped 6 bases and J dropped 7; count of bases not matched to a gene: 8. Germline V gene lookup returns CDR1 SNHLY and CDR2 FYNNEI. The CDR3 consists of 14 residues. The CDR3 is CASSYVDRGQPQHF. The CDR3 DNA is TGTGCCAGCAGCTACGTCGACAGGGGACAGCCCCAGCATTTT.

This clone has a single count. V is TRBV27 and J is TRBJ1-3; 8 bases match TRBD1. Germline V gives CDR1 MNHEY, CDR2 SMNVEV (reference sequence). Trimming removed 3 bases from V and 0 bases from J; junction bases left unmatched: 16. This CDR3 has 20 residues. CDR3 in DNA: TGTGCCAGCAGTTTCCACACGGACAGGGAACCCCTTTACTCTGGAAACACCATATATTTT. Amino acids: CASSFHTDREPLYSGNTIYF.

CDR3 sequence: CAWSTGTQDSPLHF. DNA for the CDR3: TGTGCCTGGAGTACCGGGACACAGGATTCACCCCTCCACTTT. V is TRBV30 and J is TRBJ1-6; the D gene is possibly TRBD1 (6 bases). Trimming pared 2 bases from V and 8 bases from J, leaving 13 bases between. Germline V gene data show CDR1 as GTSNPN and CDR2 as SVGIG (reference sequence). CDR3 length: 14 amino acids. Full variable domain (remainder filled in from reference TRBV30 and TRBJ1-6): SQTIHQWPATLVQPVGSPLSLECTVEGTSNPNLYWYRQAAGRGLQLLFYSVGIGQISSEVPQNLSASRPQDRQFILSSKKLLLSDSGFYLCAWSTGTQDSPLHFGNGTRLTVT.

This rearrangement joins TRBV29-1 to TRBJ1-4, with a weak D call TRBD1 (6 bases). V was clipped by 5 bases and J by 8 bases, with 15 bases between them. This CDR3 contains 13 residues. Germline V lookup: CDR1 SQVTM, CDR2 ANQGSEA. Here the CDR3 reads CSVSRDTGEKLFF. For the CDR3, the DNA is TGCAGCGTTTCACGGGACACGGGCGAAAAACTGTTTTTT.